This entry features one T cell receptor (beta chain) sequence. The table lists this clonotype with many counts. Its target antigen remains unknown. Per-base qualities were not stored, and no clone one base away is much larger. This record comes from a study of identical twins (dated by TCRdb to 2015 to 2016). Background for the entire study: TCR alpha and beta repertoires from monozygotic twins, unrelated adults of various ages and cord blood were deep-sequenced to test whether fetal clonotypes persist. To rule out contamination, the twin experiments were replicated at different times with different library preparation protocols. Results the study describes overall, beyond this receptor: Excess twin sharing in beta out-of-frame sequences was weaker because fewer shared sequences lowered the signal-to-noise ratio. Out-of-frame TCR alpha sequences shared between twins showed an excess of low generation-probability sequences compared with coincidental sharing between unrelated individuals. Fewer insertions were carried by abundant cord blood beta clonotypes; a weaker similar trend was observed in young adult naive repertoires, while no such trend was observed in memory repertoires. In monozygotic twins, out-of-frame TCR alpha sharing was systematically underestimated by recombination models, although the models agreed with sharing between unrelated individuals. Invariant T cells such as MAIT and iNKT could partly confound zero-insertion analyses, although diverse VJ usage argued against such confounding for most clonotypes. Because the same donors could not be followed over many years, conclusions were based on cross-sectional statistical analysis.

Library generation was performed with 5' RACE. The sample was run on an Illumina HiSeq 2000. Template switching introduced a universal primer binding site; the final cDNA contained a unique molecular identifier, enabling accurate counting of TCR cDNA molecules. First-strand cDNA for TCR alpha and beta chains was synthesized from specific primers in the conserved constant-segment region. To control for contamination, each cDNA library was double barcoded with a SMART-Mk sample barcode plus Illumina barcodes. TruSeq adapter sequences, together with Illumina sample barcodes, were added in two successive PCR steps. The Illumina HiSeq platform was used with custom primers to sequence TCR alpha and beta cDNA libraries. Processing in the source paper ran as follows. Raw reads were processed with MiGEC to extract unique molecular identifiers, and MiXCR was used to determine CDR3 positions. For each individual, recombination models were inferred using an EM algorithm with the repgenHMM and IGoR tools. Shared clonotypes were analyzed with the tcR package in R, and sharing was normalized by the product of cloneset sizes. To study raw recombination without the effects of thymic and clonal selection, out-of-frame nonproductive sequences were analyzed. TCRdb handled the public reads itself, with Q25 trimming in fastp and clone calling in MiXCR, and kept productive beta chains. When rows share a CDR3 protein, they turn into one entry using the most common DNA and genes. TCRdb, rather than the study authors, made the V and J calls. Counted in this sample were 200,000 to 250,000 distinct CDR3 sequences; about 12% of them appeared once. 4% to 5% of the sample rests with the top ten.

Every donor in the study was a healthy Caucasian. Three pairs of female monozygotic twins, all aged roughly 18 to 30 years, were included in the twin cohort. Using Miltenyi CD45RO+ enrichment and human naive T-cell isolation kits, memory (CD45RO+) and naive T cells were isolated from PBMC. This sample also belongs to another study, concerning yellow fever vaccine responses in identical twins. As the second publication notes: According to the authors, the vaccine-induced T cell response in identical twins seemed to be partly convergent and partly specific to each individual. In identical twins, the study followed T cell clones that responded to the vaccine with precision.

This TCR came from a woman between 18 and 29 years old in good health. Sequencing was carried out using memory (CD45RO+) T cells sorted from blood. The cell subset or site label corresponds to: CD45RO+ enriched T cells.

DNA sequence: TGTGCCAGCAGCACGACAGGGAGGGCCGGGGAGCTGTTTTTT. The translation is CASSTTGRAGELFF. The chain is encoded by TRBV7-9 joined to TRBJ2-2; the D segment is perhaps TRBD1 or TRBD2, each sharing 7 matched bases. V gives up 5 bases and J gives up 6 bases, and the segment between their germline ends measures 13 bases. From the cysteine through the phenylalanine, the CDR3 covers 14 amino acids. Only the CDR3 portion is preserved as DNA: 42 bases, with reading frame beginning at the first base. The germline V gene encodes CDR1 SEHNR and CDR2 FQNEAQ (reference sequence).